The T cell receptor (beta chain) under discussion was sequenced for a study of cytomegalovirus exposure and HLA in healthy donors (TCRdb year 2017). Concerning the study at large: An earlier analysis of some 600 of the donors reported about 260 Gb of sequence data and approximately 120 million unique TCR beta sequences obtained from about 200 million T cells. In a later analysis, previously published TCR beta repertoires from 600 to 850 donors were re-analyzed and high-resolution HLA genotyping was added so that TCR occurrence patterns could be studied. The T cell repertoires of 700 or so subjects were profiled by immunosequencing and related to cytomegalovirus serostatus. The study combined high-throughput TCR immunosequencing, statistical association of individual TCRs with disease status, and machine learning to predict cytomegalovirus infection status. Both class I and class II loci were covered by HLA typing, at four-digit resolution. Typing coverage differed by locus: A, B, C, DRB1 and DQB1 were typed in about 620-640 donors, DQA1 in about 500, DPA1 in some 600, and DPB1 in roughly 450. A handful of DR-DQ haplotypes were handled as single units for association and clustering because linkage in the cohort was strong. Every repertoire in the discovery cohort had been generated on one and the same sequencing platform. Among the roughly 400 genotyped donors, approximately 77% belonged to the genetic ancestry cluster associated with self-reported Caucasian donors. An earlier analysis of 500 to 650 of the donors applied high-throughput TCR beta sequencing to assess whether each TCR beta V gene segment acted as functional or pseudogenic. Across roughly 420 genotyped donors of the cohort, an average of about 240,000 unique TCR beta nucleotide sequences per donor were sequenced, and 15% to 20% of those sequences were non-productive. A separate validation cohort of approximately 130 different subjects was used in addition to the 666-subject first cohort. Alongside the repertoire data, information on donor age, sex, ethnicity and CMV serostatus was compiled. Around 300 gigabases of sequencing data and 70 million to 100 million unique TCR sequences were included in an early release covering about 600 HLA-typed donors. In a later genetic analysis, genome-wide SNP genotypes for about three fifths of the 666 donors were used, and that subset was treated as a discovery cohort. The later analysis used no new phenotypic data to find candidate immune exposures, relying instead on TCR beta sequences and their occurrence across donors. The study aimed to test whether signatures of past pathogen exposure could be identified by cataloging public T cell receptors. The full study reports these points: When HLA alleles, especially DR and DQ, strongly co-occurred, TCR associations were difficult to assign to individual alleles. Linkage disequilibrium might explain the correlated functional status among segregating V segments, but an unknown experimental factor could not be excluded. In vitro tests confirmed that a few of the cytomegalovirus-associated TCR beta chains recognize cytomegalovirus antigens. According to the authors, the approach could potentially be generalized to other disease states and immunological phenotypes. Presence/absence analyses assumed roughly uniform sequencing depth across donors, an assumption that may not hold. According to a later analysis, TCR association rates differed among HLA loci, with DRB1 alleles showing the most associated TCRs and HLA-C alleles showing the fewest. The classifier was reported to diagnose cytomegalovirus status with high specificity and sensitivity in both the original and validation cohorts. A cluster of highly shared sequence variants was judged likely to represent a technical artifact of the sequencing pipeline. In the study, 164 TCR beta chains were listed as associated with cytomegalovirus. V-gene and J-gene trimming of TCR beta chains was associated with a missense DCLRE1C variant in a later genetic analysis, and the association was replicated in an independent cohort. Because HLA typing was missing for some donors at each locus, association tests included only the typed subset. According to a later analysis, most CMV-associated TCR beta chains appeared to be HLA-restricted, and the HLA associations seemed to be driven largely by CMV exposure. A further reported finding was that TCR beta sequences accurately predicted the HLA-A and HLA-B alleles for most subjects in the first cohort. In a later analysis, HLA-associated TCR beta chains showed more clonal expansion and lower generation probabilities than non-associated chains that were equally common. Several of the top co-occurrence clusters appeared to be linked to parvovirus B19, influenza, CMV and Epstein-Barr virus, according to a later analysis. According to a later genetic analysis, donors in an Asian-associated ancestry cluster had fewer N-insertions in productive TCRs than the approximately 700-donor mean. In this cohort, only TCR beta chains were sequenced, and detectable features were limited by the absence of alpha or paired-chain data. The earlier analysis of approximately 540 of the donors excluded about 16 rarely observed V segments, including chromosome 9 orphons, because counts were too low. In an earlier analysis of roughly 560 of the donors, most TCR beta V segments were observed in productive rearrangements about 90% or about 30% of the time, broadly matching IMGT annotations. Some IMGT-functional V segments, including TRBV6-2 and TRBV6-3, could not be told apart with the 87-base-pair reads, so those segments were excluded. Specific HLA alleles were associated with some 15,000 TCR beta sequences at a false discovery rate of 0.05 in a later analysis. Most TCR sequences were observed very rarely across donors, whereas some public TCRs were present in many individuals. The only immune exposure information available for the cohort was CMV serostatus.

Receptors were amplified or captured by the immunoSEQ multiplex PCR assay. A mixture of 60 forward primers for TCR Vbeta segments and 13 reverse primers for TCR Jbeta segments was used in the multiplex PCR. The CDR3 region of rearranged TCR beta genes was amplified from genomic DNA by a multiplex PCR assay. On the Illumina HiSeq System, the amplified TCR beta libraries were sequenced as 87-base-pair reads. In the original analysis: Across the 640 or so repertoires, a later analysis counted roughly 84 million unique TCR beta chains, 9.5 million to 12 million of which were shared by at least two donors. Raw reads were error-corrected and collapsed into unique sequences with a nearest-neighbor algorithm that merged closely related sequences to remove PCR and sequencing errors. Alignment of CDR3 sequences to IMGT reference sequences was used to assign V, D and J gene segments. For a sequence to be retained, a match of at least six nucleotides to both a V gene segment and a J gene segment was required. A rearrangement was called productive if the CDR3 had no stop codons and remained in frame with V and J, and every other rearrangement was called non-productive. Following IMGT convention, CDR3 was defined as the stretch from the second conserved V-encoded cysteine to the conserved J-encoded phenylalanine. The earlier analysis of a few hundred of the donors excluded any sequence lacking an unambiguous match to a single V gene segment. In an earlier analysis of 450 to 750 of the donors, a V segment was called functional when productive rearrangements were above 56.7%, and segregating when the standard deviation between donors exceeded 5%. A statistical classification framework was built for diagnosing cytomegalovirus status from the catalog of TCR beta chain sequences. In a later analysis, TCR nucleotide sequences were compared against IMGT/GENE-DB human TR gene sequences so that V and J genes could be assigned. The TCRdist pipeline was used in a later analysis to assign CDR3 sequences and most-parsimonious VDJ recombination scenarios. In a later analysis, each TCR beta chain was defined by its CDR3 amino acid sequence together with its V-gene family, and reads lacking a unique V-gene family were excluded. As a way to deal with suspected cross-contamination and a sequencing artifact, a later analysis dropped 592 nucleotide sequences that were highly shared and had low generation probability. In a later analysis, a clonal expansion index for each public chain was calculated from normalized within-repertoire ranks of inferred template counts. In a later analysis, generation probabilities were computed with a VDJ recombination model fitted to out-of-frame rearrangements, and the resulting probabilities were checked against IGoR. In a later analysis, TCR-TCR, TCR-HLA and TCR-CMV co-occurrence was scored with hypergeometric tests, and a repertoire-size bias correction was applied to TCR pairs. To estimate false discovery rates, a later analysis permuted the HLA or CMV assignments 20 times. In a later analysis, co-occurring TCRs were grouped using DBSCAN, and TCRdist sequence similarity was added for clustering within HLA-allele-positive subsets. Repertoires with fewer than 30,000 or more than 120,000 public chains were left out of co-occurrence clustering, as were about 5 repertoires with anomalous nucleotide sharing. Held by TCRdb, this immuneACCESS table contains in-frame sequences only and omits some clones. Under half of the omission traces to an unresolved V gene where checked; the cause of the rest is unknown. V, J and clone size are taken as reported in that table, and D and trimming were inferred from the DNA itself. This sample is represented by 90,000 to 150,000 clones; 75% to 80% of them were singletons. In total, the top ten clones hold around 3.3% of the sample.

The cohort was made up of several hundred healthy bone marrow donors. At the time of sampling, all cohort members were nominally healthy, though unrecorded immune exposures were likely present. The donor was CMV seropositive and belonged to the group of about 290 seropositive cohort members. Every donor gave a peripheral blood sample, and the peripheral blood mononuclear cells from that sample were used for TCR beta sequencing. The Qiagen DNeasy Blood Extraction Kit was used to extract genomic DNA from the blood cell samples. The CDR3 runs 14 residues from the cysteine to the phenylalanine. Here the CDR3 DNA is all that survives: 42 bases in frame from base 1. From the germline V gene (reference sequence), CDR1 is SEHNR and CDR2 is FQNEAQ. Trimming takes 5 bases from V and 3 bases from J, and the germline ends sit 13 bases apart. Note on this clone: The antigen it binds to is not known. No much larger clone exists at a distance of one base, and base qualities are not known.

This receptor was taken from a woman aged 30 to 39 in good health and CMV-seropositive. Sequencing used PBMCs. The chain is encoded by TRBV7-9 joined to TRBJ2-5; the D gene cannot be resolved reliably. The DNA is as follows: TGTGCCAGCAGCCCACAGTATCGGAAAGAGACCCAGTACTTC. Its protein reads: CASSPQYRKETQYF.